This passage covers 15 T cell receptor beta chains from one sample sequenced in a study of T cell responses to AZD1222 COVID-19 vaccine. Profiling relied on immunoSEQ multiplex PCR, and the TCRdb table lists in-frame clones only, not all of them. The sample has about 70,000 clones, around 82% seen once. This specimen was peripheral blood, taken 28 days after the second AZD1222 dose. Receptor source: an adult who received the AZD1222 COVID-19 vaccine.

This sequence joins TRBV19 and TRBJ2-1; D is undetermined. Germline loops: CDR1 LNHDA, CDR2 SQIVND (reference sequence). The CDR3 consists of 13 residues. Trimming cost V 3 bases and J 6 bases, with 9 bases left between them. CDR3 nucleotide sequence: TGTGCCAGTAGTATTCTCGGATTCAATGAGCAGTTCTTC. The encoded protein is CASSILGFNEQFF.

The genes are TRBV27 and TRBJ1-4, with 7 bases aligning to TRBD1. With 0 bases clipped from V and 7 bases from J, the junction kept 2 bases outside the gene matches. The germline V gene encodes CDR1 MNHEY and CDR2 SMNVEV (reference sequence). The CDR3 length is 14 residues. CDR3 loop: CASSLSGGGEKLFF. CDR3 DNA: TGTGCCAGCAGTTTATCAGGGGGCGGTGAAAAACTGTTTTTT.

The CDR3: CASSGGDYNSPLHF. The CDR3 bases are TGTGCCAGTAGTGGCGGGGACTATAATTCACCCCTCCACTTT. The genes are TRBV19 and TRBJ1-6, with D unresolved. The CDR3 length is 14 residues. The germline V gene encodes CDR1 LNHDA and CDR2 SQIVND (reference sequence). V lost 5 bases to trimming and J lost 3 bases, with 8 bases between them.

The rearrangement links TRBV6-5 to TRBJ1-5, with D unresolved. The CDR3 loop spans 15 amino acids. Per germline, CDR1 MNHEY and CDR2 SVGAGI. Deletions cut 5 bases from V and 0 bases from J, with 11 bases between. The CDR3 region is CASSPGPFSNQPQHF. The CDR3, as DNA: TGTGCCAGCAGTCCCGGGCCTTTTAGCAATCAGCCCCAGCATTTT.

As to this clone: Within the sample, other DNA sequences also encode this same CDR3. The gene calls are TRBV6-2 or TRBV6-3 and TRBJ1-6; D uncertain. The CDR3 consists of 14 residues. Germline CDR1 MNHEY, CDR2 SVGEGT. V was shortened by 0 bases and J by 9 bases, with 9 bases between the two germline ends. CDR3 nucleotide sequence: TGTGCCAGCAGTTACTCAGGTGGAGGTTCACCCCTCCACTTT. Residues: CASSYSGGGSPLHF.

The gene calls are TRBV27 and TRBJ1-5; tentative D call: TRBD1 (5 bases). CDR1 and CDR2 from the germline V gene are MNHEY and SMNVEV (reference sequence). The CDR3 length is 18 residues. The V and J ends lost 1 base and 0 bases respectively, with 16 bases between them. In DNA form, the CDR3 reads TGTGCCAGCAGTTTATACTCTGGGGACCTTTATAGCAATCAGCCCCAGCATTTT. Encoded protein: CASSLYSGDLYSNQPQHF.

This chain connects TRBV15 to TRBJ2-7; D possibly corresponds to TRBD2 (5 bases). The V end was cut by 5 bases, the J end by 5 bases, with 13 bases between. The CDR3 totals 13 residues. Germline V lookup: CDR1 LNHNV, CDR2 YYDKDF (reference sequence). The CDR3, as DNA: TGTGCCACCAGCCCCTACGGGATCCACGAGCAGTACTTC. Amino acid sequence: CATSPYGIHEQYF.

The chain uses TRBV4-2 and TRBJ1-1; D is possibly TRBD1 (6 bases). Germline assignment: CDR1 LGHNA and CDR2 YNFKEQ. The ends were cut back, 0 bases at V and 7 bases at J, with 15 bases in the middle. This CDR3 comprises 15 residues. Written as DNA, the CDR3 is TGTGCCAGCAGCCAAGATGGGGGGGCAGCCGGTGAAGCTTTCTTT. It yields the protein CASSQDGGAAGEAFF.

V usage is TRBV28 and J usage is TRBJ1-2, with a tentative D call TRBD1 (6 bases). The length of the CDR3 is 16 residues. Looked up from germline, CDR1 is MDHEN and CDR2 is SYDVKM. V was trimmed by 5 bases and J by 6 bases, leaving 22 bases between them. The CDR3 spells CASSPPQWGAVNGYTF. CDR3 DNA: TGTGCCAGCAGTCCGCCCCAGTGGGGGGCGGTGAATGGCTACACCTTC.

This chain connects TRBV3-1 (or the pseudogene TRBV3-2) to TRBJ2-7; 8 nucleotides line up with TRBD1. V lost 5 bases and J lost 7; bases outside the gene matches: 10. Germline V gene lookup returns CDR1 LGHDT and CDR2 YNNKEL (reference sequence). The CDR3 has 14 residues. The CDR3 nucleotides are TGTGCCAGCAGCGGTAGACAGGGGATAGGTGAGCAGTACTTC. Amino acid sequence: CASSGRQGIGEQYF.

J is TRBJ2-7 and V is TRBV4-3; D remains unclear. V was pared by 0 bases and J by 4 bases, with 22 bases between. The CDR3 sequence is 18 residues long. Germline V gene data show CDR1 as LGHNA and CDR2 as YSLEER. CDR3 loop: CASSQEMSRPLNHYEQYF. CDR3 in DNA: TGCGCCAGCAGCCAAGAGATGTCGAGGCCCCTAAACCATTACGAGCAGTACTTC.

This clone turned up a few times. V and J are TRBV28 and TRBJ2-3; a weak D match, TRBD1 (7 bases). Looked up from germline, CDR1 is MDHEN and CDR2 is SYDVKM. V was trimmed by 3 bases and J by 1 base, leaving 11 bases between them. The CDR3 is 15 amino acids. In nucleotides, the CDR3 is TGTGCCAGCAGTTTCAGGGGGGCCGGCACAGATACGCAGTATTTT. Protein sequence: CASSFRGAGTDTQYF.

This chain links TRBV7-9 with TRBJ1-4; possibly TRBD1 for D (5 bases). The CDR3 contains 14 residues. Germline V CDR1 and CDR2: SEHNR, FQNEAQ (reference sequence). V was cut by 4 bases and J by 4 bases, with 10 bases left in between. CDR3 DNA sequence: TGTGCCAGCAGCTCGGGACGGATTAATGAAAAACTGTTTTTT. Residues: CASSSGRINEKLFF.

The chain joins TRBV11-2 to TRBJ2-1; D may match TRBD1 or TRBD2 (6 bases each). Trimming stripped 5 bases from V and 2 bases from J, with 16 bases between. The CDR3 length is 16 residues. Germline V gives CDR1 SGHAT, CDR2 FQNNGV. CDR3 nucleotides: TGTGCCAGCAGCCCTATCGGGGGCGAGGCCTACAATGAGCAGTTCTTC. Translating it yields CASSPIGGEAYNEQFF.

This clone is a singleton in its sample. The J gene is TRBJ1-5, the V gene TRBV27, with TRBD1 as a possible D gene (5 bases). This CDR3 region has 15 residues. Trimming shortened V by 6 bases and J by 4 bases, and 16 bases separated the two germline ends. CDR1 is MNHEY, CDR2 SMNVEV, per germline (reference sequence). CDR3 DNA: TGTGCCAGCAGGATGGACAACTTTTCTAATCAGCCCCAGCATTTT. It yields the protein CASRMDNFSNQPQHF.